Shown below are 27 T cell receptor beta chains from a single sample sequenced in a study of T-cell memory formation after mild COVID-19. TCRdb recomputed calls from the 5' RACE reads with MiXCR, one row per CDR3 protein. The sample contains fewer than 400,000 distinct CDR3 sequences, under 15% of which appear only once. The specimen was PBMCs or a T cell subset sorted from them (not recorded which). These receptors were collected from a man between 18 and 29 years old who had mild COVID-19 (a few samples of this study predate the infection). Cell type and time point are not known.

V and J are TRBV5-5 and TRBJ1-2, with TRBD1 matching over 7 bases. After removal of 7 bases from V and 0 bases from J, the junction contained 6 bases not matched to a gene. Germline CDR1 is SGHKS and CDR2 is YYEKEE (reference sequence). The CDR3 loop spans 14 amino acids. The CDR3 DNA sequence: TGTGCCAGCGGAGCCGGGACAGCTAACTATGGCTACACCTTC. Amino acid sequence: CASGAGTANYGYTF. The full variable domain, in which reference TRBV5-5 and TRBJ1-2 provide the parts outside the CDR3, is DAGVTQSPTHLIKTRGQQVTLRCSPISGHKSVSWYQQVLGQGPQFIFQYYEKEERGRGNFPDRFSARQFPNYSSELNVNALLLGDSALYLCASGAGTANYGYTFGSGTRLTVV.

This clonotype came up a few times. The J gene is TRBJ2-1, the V gene TRBV7-9; 8 bases align to TRBD1. The CDR3 has 17 amino acids. Trimming took 5 bases from V and 6 from J; bases not matched to a gene: 15. Germline CDR1 and CDR2: SEHNR and FQNEAQ (reference sequence). CDR3: CASSPPLTGDSFNEQFF. The CDR3 bases are TGTGCCAGCAGCCCGCCCCTGACAGGGGACAGCTTCAATGAGCAGTTCTTC.

This clonotype turned up a few times. As DNA, the CDR3 is TGCAGTGCAGAAGGGGGGGTGGTGGAGACCCAGTACTTC. It codes for CSAEGGVVETQYF. The chain carries TRBV20-1 and TRBJ2-5; D may be TRBD2 (7 bases). The CDR3 length is 13 residues. The germline V and J ends were trimmed by 6 bases and 5 bases, with 16 bases remaining between them. From germline, CDR1 is DFQATT and CDR2 SNEGSKA (reference sequence).

This clonotype was found a few times. The chain has TRBV9 and TRBJ2-2; weak D call: TRBD1 (6 bases). The V end was cut by 0 bases, the J end by 4 bases, with 13 bases between. The CDR3 is made up of 16 amino acids. Germline V gives CDR1 SGDLS, CDR2 YYNGEE. The CDR3 region is CASSVEGQASTGELFF. The DNA for the CDR3 is TGTGCCAGCAGCGTAGAGGGACAAGCGAGCACCGGGGAGCTGTTTTTT.

V gene TRBV4-2 combines with J gene TRBJ1-2, with D possibly being TRBD1 (5 bases). Germline CDR1 LGHNA, CDR2 YNFKEQ. Trimming pared 1 base from V and 5 bases from J, leaving 14 bases between. The CDR3 covers 15 residues. The CDR3 spells CASSQVRTEGYGYTF. In DNA form, the CDR3 reads TGTGCCAGCAGCCAAGTAAGAACGGAGGGGTATGGCTACACCTTC.

V usage is TRBV6-2 or TRBV6-3 and J usage is TRBJ2-3; TRBD2 aligns across 8 bases. Germline CDR1 and CDR2: MNHEY and SVGEGT. The length of the CDR3 is 16 residues. V lost 5 bases to trimming and J lost 4 bases; unmatched junction nucleotides: 11. The DNA of the CDR3 is TGTGCCAGCAGTGCAATTCGACTAGCGAGGGCAGATACGCAGTATTTT. Its translation: CASSAIRLARADTQYF.

This chain connects TRBV5-1 to TRBJ2-2, with D possibly matching TRBD1 (5 bases). The germline V gene encodes CDR1 SGHRS and CDR2 YFSETQ. The CDR3 covers 15 residues. Trimming removed 9 bases at V and 0 bases at J, with 15 bases between. The CDR3 is CATGLRGPNTGELFF. DNA for the CDR3: TGCGCCACCGGGCTAAGGGGTCCGAACACCGGGGAGCTGTTTTTT.

The chain joins TRBV5-1 to TRBJ2-5; D may be TRBD2 (6 bases). CDR1 and CDR2 (germline): SGHRS, YFSETQ. The CDR3 contains 15 residues. V dropped 3 bases and J dropped 1 base, with 13 bases sitting between them. The CDR3 DNA reads as TGCGCCAGCAGCTCGGGGAGGTGGGGCCAAGAGACCCAGTACTTC. Encoded protein: CASSSGRWGQETQYF.

This clonotype has only a few counts. The chain uses TRBV7-2 and TRBJ2-1; possibly TRBD1 for D (6 bases). The V gene lost 3 bases and the J gene lost 6 bases, with 15 bases spanning the gap. Germline CDR1 is SGHTA and CDR2 is FQGNSA. This CDR3 has 15 amino acids. In DNA, the CDR3 is TGTGCCAGCAGCTTTCTTGGGGGCGCCCTCAATGAGCAGTTCTTC. The encoded protein is CASSFLGGALNEQFF.

The genes are TRBV2 and TRBJ1-1, with D uncertain. Germline V CDR1 and CDR2: SNHLY, FYNNEI. Trimming stripped 4 bases from V and 4 bases from J, with 10 bases between. The CDR3 is made up of 13 amino acids. CDR3 residues: CASSVRGGTEAFF. CDR3 in DNA: TGTGCCAGCAGTGTCCGGGGAGGCACTGAAGCTTTCTTT.

This chain connects TRBV20-1 to TRBJ2-1; D may correspond to TRBD1 or TRBD2 (5 bases each). CDR1 is DFQATT and CDR2 is SNEGSKA in the germline V gene (reference sequence). The CDR3 runs to 15 residues. V lost 0 bases and J 4 bases, leaving 13 bases between the germline ends. As DNA, the CDR3 is TGCAGTGCTAGAGATTTCGGGGCGGCTTACAATGAGCAGTTCTTC. It yields the protein CSARDFGAAYNEQFF.

The chain combines TRBV19 with TRBJ1-1; tentatively, D is TRBD1 (6 bases). Trimming took 3 bases from V and 0 from J, leaving 14 bases between them. CDR3 length equals 16 residues. Germline V gene lookup returns CDR1 LNHDA and CDR2 SQIVND (reference sequence). CDR3 region: CASSMRENRVNTEAFF. DNA for the CDR3: TGTGCCAGTAGTATGAGGGAAAACAGGGTGAACACTGAAGCTTTCTTT.

The rearrangement links TRBV24-1 to TRBJ2-7; D remains ambiguous. Deletions cut 11 bases from V and 7 bases from J, with 5 bases between. The CDR3 is 8 amino acids. Germline CDR1 is KGHDR and CDR2 is SFDVKD. CDR3: CARPEQYV. CDR3 in DNA: TGTGCCAGACCGGAGCAGTACGTC.

This clonotype has just a few counts. The DNA of the CDR3 is TGTGACAGGCGGAACTCCTACGAGCAGTACTTC. It translates to CDRRNSYEQYF. This chain uses TRBV21-1 with TRBJ2-7. TRBV21-1 is labeled a pseudogene. The CDR3 is 11 amino acids.

V usage is TRBV20-1 and J usage is TRBJ2-7; D ambiguous. Per germline, CDR1 DFQATT and CDR2 SNEGSKA (reference sequence). This CDR3 region has 12 residues. V lost 4 bases to trimming and J lost 3 bases, with 10 bases between them. This CDR3 reads CSAKGSNYEQYV. CDR3 nucleotide sequence: TGCAGTGCTAAGGGCAGCAACTACGAGCAGTACGTC.

The CDR3, as DNA: TGTGCCAGCAGCCACATGGGGGGGAGCTCCTACGAGCAGTACGTC. Protein: CASSHMGGSSYEQYV. The chain combines TRBV7-8 with TRBJ2-7; 7 positions match TRBD2. The CDR3 is made up of 15 amino acids. Trimming at V came to 5 bases and at J to 0 bases, leaving 7 bases not matched to a gene. Germline CDR1 is SGHVS and CDR2 is FQNEAQ.

V is TRBV20-1 and J is TRBJ2-3; TRBD2 matches 8 bases. J was trimmed by 2 bases and V by 6 bases; bases with no gene match: 13. The CDR3 runs 16 residues. CDR1 and CDR2 (germline): DFQATT, SNEGSKA (reference sequence). The CDR3 loop reads CSANNVLAELTDTQYF. CDR3 DNA sequence: TGCAGTGCCAATAACGTACTAGCGGAGCTCACAGATACGCAGTATTTT.

This clonotype was detected only a few times. The chain joins TRBV4-2 to TRBJ1-4; D unresolved. The CDR3 loop spans 15 amino acids. Per the germline V gene, CDR1 is LGHNA and CDR2 is YNFKEQ. V lost 0 bases, J lost 7 bases, and 12 bases lay in between. The CDR3, as DNA: TGTGCCAGCAGCCAAGATCTTAAGTTTACTGAAAAACTGTTTTTT. Amino acid sequence: CASSQDLKFTEKLFF.

This clonotype was seen a handful of times. V and J are TRBV7-9 and TRBJ2-2, with D maybe TRBD2 (5 bases). Germline lookup yields CDR1 SEHNR and CDR2 FQNEAQ (reference sequence). The germline V and J ends were trimmed by 5 bases and 6 bases, with 22 bases remaining between them. The CDR3 is 17 amino acids. CDR3 region: CASSPRTQTLEAGELFF. CDR3 in DNA: TGTGCCAGCAGCCCCCGGACTCAAACCTTAGAAGCCGGGGAGCTGTTTTTT.

This chain links TRBV6-5 with TRBJ1-5, with TRBD1 as a possible D gene (6 bases). Looked up from germline, CDR1 is MNHEY and CDR2 is SVGAGI. The CDR3 consists of 12 residues. Trimming removed 6 bases from V and 10 bases from J, with 13 bases in between. In nucleotides, the CDR3 is TGTGCCAGCAGGACAGGAGGTAGCCCCCAGCATTTT. Translation: CASRTGGSPQHF.

The genes are TRBV10-3 and TRBJ1-2; 9 bases fit TRBD1. The CDR3 has 16 residues. The germline V gene has CDR1 ENHRY and CDR2 SYGVKD. The J segment lost 4 bases and the V segment lost 3 bases, leaving 9 bases of the junction unmatched. The CDR3 DNA sequence: TGTGCCATCAGTGAATCCGGGACAGGGAAGGGCTATGGCTACACCTTC. Translating it yields CAISESGTGKGYGYTF.

The rearrangement uses TRBV4-1 and TRBJ2-5; 11 bases match TRBD2. Germline V gene sequence: CDR1 MGHRA, CDR2 YSYEKL. V was pared by 4 bases and J by 4 bases, with 11 bases of the junction left unmatched. The CDR3 has 17 amino acids. The CDR3 sequence: CASSPLGILAGGETQYF. DNA for the CDR3: TGCGCCAGCAGCCCTCTCGGGATTCTAGCGGGGGGAGAGACCCAGTACTTC.

The chain has TRBV19 and TRBJ1-1; D unresolved. The germline V and J ends were trimmed by 6 bases and 4 bases, with 15 bases remaining between them. From germline, CDR1 is LNHDA and CDR2 SQIVND (reference sequence). The CDR3 has 14 amino acids. The CDR3 DNA reads as TGTGCCAGTAGATGGTCCCGGACGGCCACTGAAGCTTTCTTT. This encodes CASRWSRTATEAFF.

Only a few counts were recorded for this clonotype. The chain carries TRBV7-2 and TRBJ2-1; 10 bases are shared with TRBD1. The V gene's germline CDR1 is SGHTA and CDR2 FQGNSA. Germline trimming cut 0 bases from V and 11 bases from J; bases unmatched to any gene: 10. The CDR3 consists of 16 residues. CDR3 sequence: CASSLASGTGVSKQFF. DNA of the CDR3: TGTGCCAGCAGCTTAGCCTCCGGGACAGGGGTTAGTAAGCAGTTCTTC.

The V gene is TRBV19, the J gene TRBJ2-5; D possibly uses TRBD1 or TRBD2 (5 bases each). The CDR3 contains 15 residues. Trimming removed 4 bases at V and 5 bases at J, with 17 bases between. Per germline, CDR1 LNHDA and CDR2 SQIVND (reference sequence). In DNA, the CDR3 is TGTGCCAGTAGTAGGTCGGGGCGCGACCGGGAGACCCAGTACTTC. It specifies CASSRSGRDRETQYF.

The chain links TRBV27 to TRBJ2-1; 9 positions agree with TRBD2. The length of the CDR3 is 15 residues. V lost 0 bases, J lost 5 bases, and 2 bases stayed unmatched. CDR1 is MNHEY and CDR2 is SMNVEV in the germline V gene (reference sequence). CDR3 sequence (DNA): TGTGCCAGCAGTTTATCTAGCGGGGGCAACAATGAGCAGTTCTTC. It encodes CASSLSSGGNNEQFF.

The rearrangement links TRBV6-5 to TRBJ2-1; TRBD2 matches at 10 bases. Germline CDR1 is MNHEY and CDR2 is SVGAGI. The CDR3 loop spans 14 amino acids. The J segment lost 2 bases and the V segment lost 7 bases, leaving 2 bases of the junction unmatched. The CDR3 is CASTSGGAYNEQFF. The CDR3 DNA reads as TGTGCCAGCACCAGCGGGGGGGCCTACAATGAGCAGTTCTTC.